This TCR beta chain was found in a study of blood T cell repertoires in COVID-19. Across the study: Acute-phase and convalescent COVID-19 samples originated in the United States, Italy and Spain. In each case, the material was cDNA or gDNA derived from T cells, B-cell-depleted T cells, or PBMCs.

As originally analysed: Amplification from reference gene primers served as the basis for estimated nucleated cell counts. Profiling relied on immunoSEQ multiplex PCR, and the TCRdb table lists in-frame clones only, not all of them. The D gene and trimming were derived from the DNA, and the V and J assignments and clone size from that table. In the table there are approximately 100,000 clones, approximately 84% of which are singletons. The J segment lost 0 bases and the V segment lost 3 bases, leaving 5 bases of the junction unmatched. Germline V gene sequence: CDR1 MDHEN, CDR2 SYDVKM. The CDR3 runs to 16 residues.

This rearrangement joins TRBV28 to TRBJ2-7; 10 bases align to TRBD2. This receptor was identified in a human donor in a cohort sampled during active COVID-19. Sequencing was done on a sample of peripheral blood. The chain's CDR3 is CASSFSGGSSSYEQYF. DNA for the CDR3: TGTGCCAGCAGTTTTAGCGGGGGGTCGAGCTCCTACGAGCAGTACTTC.